The next 13 T cell receptor beta chains were all read from a single sample in a study of T cells of healthy individuals (dated by TCRdb to 2017 to 2018). Library preparation employed 5' RACE. Instrument used: Illumina MiSeq. The raw public data were reprocessed by TCRdb itself: fastp quality trimming at Q25, MiXCR clonotype calling, in-frame beta chains only. Identical CDR3 protein sequences are pooled into one entry, listed with their most common genes and DNA. Across this sample there are about 41,000 distinct CDR3 sequences, with approximately 4.9% seen only once. The ten most abundant clones make up about 9% of the sample. These receptors all stem from a human donor in good health.

DNA of the CDR3: TGTGCCAGCAGTTACTCTACCGATGAAAAACTGTTTTTT. Translated, it gives CASSYSTDEKLFF. The genes are TRBV6-5 and TRBJ1-4, with D hard to call. The CDR3 sequence is 13 residues long. Germline-derived CDR1 and CDR2 are MNHEY and SVGAGI. With 0 bases removed from V and 6 bases from J, the gap between germline ends came to 5 bases.

This clonotype was picked up a small number of times. This chain connects TRBV29-1 to TRBJ2-7; possibly TRBD1 or TRBD2 for D (6 bases each). Deletions cut 6 bases from V and 9 bases from J, with 9 bases between. The CDR3 covers 9 residues. CDR1 SQVTM and CDR2 ANQGSEA come from the germline V gene. The DNA of the CDR3 is TGCAGCGTGGGGGGCCGGCAGTACTTC. Translated, it gives CSVGGRQYF.

The rearrangement uses TRBV27 and TRBJ2-7, with D unclear. The CDR3 covers 15 residues. CDR1 and CDR2 (germline): MNHEY, SMNVEV (reference sequence). V gave up 3 bases and J gave up 4 bases, with 16 bases separating them. CDR3 in amino acids: CASSFSAESPYEQYF. In DNA form, the CDR3 reads TGTGCCAGCAGTTTTTCGGCAGAAAGTCCTTACGAGCAGTACTTC.

This clonotype was picked up a small number of times. CDR3 sequence (DNA): TGTGCCAGCAGCTACGGACAGAGCTCCTACAATGAGCAGTTCTTC. It is translated as CASSYGQSSYNEQFF. The chain uses TRBV2 and TRBJ2-1, with a tentative D call TRBD1 (6 bases). Trimming left V 6 bases short and J 0 bases short, with 12 bases between. Germline assignment: CDR1 SNHLY and CDR2 FYNNEI. The CDR3 sequence is 15 residues long.

The table lists this clonotype with many counts. The CDR3 bases are TGTGCCAGCAGCCTTGTCGCCACAGATACGCAGTATTTT. Its translation is CASSLVATDTQYF. V is TRBV3-1 and J is TRBJ2-3; D is undetermined. The CDR3 has 13 amino acids. Trimming removed 4 bases at V and 2 bases at J, with 7 bases between. Per germline, CDR1 LGHDT and CDR2 YNNKEL (reference sequence).

This clonotype came up a few times. CDR3 residues: CASSKASWYQETQYF. In nucleotides, the CDR3 is TGTGCCAGCAGCAAGGCGAGTTGGTACCAAGAGACCCAGTACTTC. This sequence joins TRBV14 and TRBJ2-5; D unresolved. The length of the CDR3 is 15 residues. Germline CDR1 SGHDN, CDR2 FVKESK. The ends were cut back, 5 bases at V and 0 bases at J, with 13 bases in the middle.

Notes on this clonotype: A much larger clone lies a single base off, so this may be a read error. V is TRBV28 and J is TRBJ2-1, with D perhaps matching TRBD1 (6 bases). CDR1 and CDR2 from the germline V gene are MDHEN and SYDVKM. This CDR3 contains 15 residues. The CDR3 here is CGSTIQGGSYNEQFF. In nucleotides, the CDR3 is TGTGGCAGCACCATACAGGGTGGGTCCTACAATGAGCAGTTCTTC.

At least ten counts were recorded for this clonotype. J is TRBJ1-1 and V is TRBV3-1; D unresolved. CDR1 LGHDT and CDR2 YNNKEL come from the germline V gene (reference sequence). The V end lost 0 bases, the J end lost 5 bases, and 16 bases lay between the germline ends. This CDR3 has 16 residues. The CDR3 here is CASSQDSGRRTTEAFF. The CDR3 nucleotides are TGTGCCAGCAGCCAAGACTCCGGACGGCGGACGACTGAAGCTTTCTTT.

This clonotype has a handful of counts. V is TRBV5-8 and J is TRBJ1-2; D ambiguous. Germline lookup yields CDR1 SGHTS and CDR2 YDEGEE. The CDR3 covers 13 residues. Trimming stripped 4 bases from V and 8 bases from J, with 15 bases between. CDR3 bases: TGTGCCAGCAGCCCAGAGAGGGTGGGCGGCTACACCTTC. This codes for CASSPERVGGYTF.

This clonotype occurred a few times. The rearrangement uses TRBV10-2 and TRBJ1-2, with TRBD1 matching over 9 bases. Germline CDR1 WSHSY, CDR2 SAAADI. V shed 3 bases, J shed 6 bases, and the junction held 8 bases outside the gene matches. The CDR3 spans 15 residues. CDR3 in DNA: TGCGCCAGCAGTGATCTGTGGAGGACAGGGGATGGCTACACCTTC. Residues: CASSDLWRTGDGYTF.

The chain uses TRBV12-3 or TRBV12-4 and TRBJ2-4, with D possibly matching TRBD2 (5 bases). The CDR3 contains 15 residues. The germline V and J ends were trimmed by 2 bases and 9 bases, with 17 bases remaining between them. The CDR3 loop reads CASSLPGSPWGIQYF. The CDR3 DNA reads TGTGCCAGCAGTTTACCGGGAAGCCCCTGGGGCATTCAGTACTTC.

The gene calls are TRBV7-9 and TRBJ1-2; a weak D match, TRBD1 (6 bases). The CDR3 consists of 17 residues. Germline CDR1 and CDR2: SEHNR and FQNEAQ (reference sequence). V lost 0 bases and J lost 0, with 14 bases in between. CDR3 nucleotide sequence: TGTGCCAGCAGCTTAGCCAGGCAGGGGCAATCTAACTATGGCTACACCTTC. Protein: CASSLARQGQSNYGYTF.

This clonotype was counted ten times or more. The genes are TRBV6-4 and TRBJ2-1; weak D call: TRBD1 (5 bases). Germline lookup yields CDR1 MRHNA and CDR2 SNTAGT. Trimming removed 3 bases from V and 3 bases from J, with 6 bases in between. The CDR3 is made up of 13 amino acids. The CDR3 region has the DNA TGTGCCAGCAGTGAGGACAACTACAATGAGCAGTTCTTC. Its translation is CASSEDNYNEQFF.